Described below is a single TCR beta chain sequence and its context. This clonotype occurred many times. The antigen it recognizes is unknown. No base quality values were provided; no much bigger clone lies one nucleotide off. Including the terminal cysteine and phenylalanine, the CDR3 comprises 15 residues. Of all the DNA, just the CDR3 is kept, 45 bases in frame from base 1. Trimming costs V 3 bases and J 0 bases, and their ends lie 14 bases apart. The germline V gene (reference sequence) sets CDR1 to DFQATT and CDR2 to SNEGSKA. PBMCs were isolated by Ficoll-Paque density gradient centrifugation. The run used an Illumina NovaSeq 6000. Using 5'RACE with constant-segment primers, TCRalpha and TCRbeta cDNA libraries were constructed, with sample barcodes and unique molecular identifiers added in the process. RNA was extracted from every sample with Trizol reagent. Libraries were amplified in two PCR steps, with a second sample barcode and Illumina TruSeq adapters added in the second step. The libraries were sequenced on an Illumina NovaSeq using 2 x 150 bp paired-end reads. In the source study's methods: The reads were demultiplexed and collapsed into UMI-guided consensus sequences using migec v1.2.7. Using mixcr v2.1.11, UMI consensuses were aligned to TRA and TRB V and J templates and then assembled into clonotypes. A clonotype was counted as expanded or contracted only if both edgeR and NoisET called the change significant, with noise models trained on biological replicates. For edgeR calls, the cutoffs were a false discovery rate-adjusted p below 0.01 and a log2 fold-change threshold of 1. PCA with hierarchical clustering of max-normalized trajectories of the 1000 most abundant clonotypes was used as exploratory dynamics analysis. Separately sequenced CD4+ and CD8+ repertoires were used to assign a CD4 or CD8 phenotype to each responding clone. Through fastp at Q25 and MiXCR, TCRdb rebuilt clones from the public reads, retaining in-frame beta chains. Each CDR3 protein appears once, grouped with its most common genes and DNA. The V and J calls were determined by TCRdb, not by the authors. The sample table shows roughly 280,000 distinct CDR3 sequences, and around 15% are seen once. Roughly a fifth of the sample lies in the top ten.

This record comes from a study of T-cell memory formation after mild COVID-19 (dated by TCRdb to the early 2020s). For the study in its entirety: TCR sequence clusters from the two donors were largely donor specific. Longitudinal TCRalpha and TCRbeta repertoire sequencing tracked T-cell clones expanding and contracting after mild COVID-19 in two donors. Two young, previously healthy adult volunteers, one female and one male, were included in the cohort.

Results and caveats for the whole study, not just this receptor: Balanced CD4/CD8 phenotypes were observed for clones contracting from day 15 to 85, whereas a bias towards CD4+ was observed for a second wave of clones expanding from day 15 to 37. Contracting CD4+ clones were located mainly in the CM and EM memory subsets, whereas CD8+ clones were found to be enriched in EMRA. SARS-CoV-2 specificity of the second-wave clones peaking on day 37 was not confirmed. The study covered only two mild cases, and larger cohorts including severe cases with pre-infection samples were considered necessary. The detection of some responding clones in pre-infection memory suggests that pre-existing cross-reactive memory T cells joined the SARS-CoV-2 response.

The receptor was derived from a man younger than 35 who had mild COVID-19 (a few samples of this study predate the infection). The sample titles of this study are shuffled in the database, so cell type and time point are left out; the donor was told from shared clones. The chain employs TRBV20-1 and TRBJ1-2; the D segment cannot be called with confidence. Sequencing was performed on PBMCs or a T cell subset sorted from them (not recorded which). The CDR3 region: CSASPQLRANYGYTF. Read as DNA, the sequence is TGCAGTGCTAGCCCCCAACTCCGAGCTAACTATGGCTACACCTTC.